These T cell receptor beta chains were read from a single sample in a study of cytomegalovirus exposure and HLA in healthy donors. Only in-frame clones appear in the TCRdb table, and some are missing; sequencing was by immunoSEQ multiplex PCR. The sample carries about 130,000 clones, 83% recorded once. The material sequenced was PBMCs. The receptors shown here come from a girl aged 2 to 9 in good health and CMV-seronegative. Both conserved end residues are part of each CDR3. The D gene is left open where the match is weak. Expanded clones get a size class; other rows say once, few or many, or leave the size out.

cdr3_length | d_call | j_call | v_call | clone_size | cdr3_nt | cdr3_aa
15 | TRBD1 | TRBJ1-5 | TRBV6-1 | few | TGTGCCAGCAACGTGGGACAGGGAAGGGATCAGCCCCAGCATTTT | CASNVGQGRDQPQHF
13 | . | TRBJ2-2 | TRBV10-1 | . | TGCGCCAGCAGTGACCGTAACACCGGGGAGCTGTTTTTT | CASSDRNTGELFF
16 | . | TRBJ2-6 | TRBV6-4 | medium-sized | TGTGCCAGCAGTGAGACGGGACTCTCTGGGGCCAACGTCCTGACTTTC | CASSETGLSGANVLTF
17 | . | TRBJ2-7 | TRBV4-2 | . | TGTGCCAGCAGCCAAGAAGACGGGCAGGGGTCTTCCTACGAGCAGTACTTC | CASSQEDGQGSSYEQYF
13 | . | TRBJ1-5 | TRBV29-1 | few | TGCAGCGCAACGGACAGATTCAATCAGCCCCAGCATTTT | CSATDRFNQPQHF
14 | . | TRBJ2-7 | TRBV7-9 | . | TGTGCCAGCAGCTCGCCGGACAACGCCTACGAGCAGTACTTC | CASSSPDNAYEQYF
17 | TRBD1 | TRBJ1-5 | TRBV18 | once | TGTGCCAGCTCACCACCGATGGGACAGGCCTTCAATCAGCCCCAGCATTTT | CASSPPMGQAFNQPQHF
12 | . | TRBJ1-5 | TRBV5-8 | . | TGTGCCAGCAGCTTGGTGGGGGCGCCCCAGCATTTT | CASSLVGAPQHF
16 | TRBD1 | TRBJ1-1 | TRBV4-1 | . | TGCGCCAGCAGCCAAGATTTGGGACAGACGAACACTGAAGCTTTCTTT | CASSQDLGQTNTEAFF
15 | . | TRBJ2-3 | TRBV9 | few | TGTGCCAGCAGCGTTAGCGCCGGTAGCACAGATACGCAGTATTTT | CASSVSAGSTDTQYF
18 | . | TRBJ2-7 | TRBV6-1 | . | TGTGCCAGCAGTGAAATCGCCCCCCCCAACAGGCCCCCCTACGAGCAGTACTTC | CASSEIAPPNRPPYEQYF
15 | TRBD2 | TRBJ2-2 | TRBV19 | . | TGTGCCACCAAGAAGGCGGGAGGGCCTATCGGGGAGCTGTTTTTT | CATKKAGGPIGELFF
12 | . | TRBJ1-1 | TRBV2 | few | TGTGCCAGCAACCATGCGGGCTATGAAGCTTTCTTT | CASNHAGYEAFF
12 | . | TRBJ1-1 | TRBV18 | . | TGTGCCAGCTCACGGGCGAACACTGAAGCTTTCTTT | CASSRANTEAFF
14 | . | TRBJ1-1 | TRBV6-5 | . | TGTGCCAGCAGGTATACCACAGGGTTCACTGAAGCTTTCTTT | CASRYTTGFTEAFF
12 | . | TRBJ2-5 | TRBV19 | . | TGTGCCAGTAGTATCCGTCCCGAGACCCAGTACTTC | CASSIRPETQYF
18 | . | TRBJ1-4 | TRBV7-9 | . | TGTGCCAGCAGCTTAGACAGGCGTCCGATCGCAACTAATGAAAAACTGTTTTTT | CASSLDRRPIATNEKLFF
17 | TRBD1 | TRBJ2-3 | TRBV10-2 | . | TGCGCCAGCAGTGATAGTGGGGGACAGGACCCCGCAGATACGCAGTATTTT | CASSDSGGQDPADTQYF
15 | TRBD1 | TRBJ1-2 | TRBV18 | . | TGTGCCAGCGAAAAAACGGACAGGGGGCTAGGTGGCTACACCTTC | CASEKTDRGLGGYTF
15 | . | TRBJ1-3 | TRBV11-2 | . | TGTGCCAGCAGCTTAGAGGCAGGGGCTGGAAACACCATATATTTT | CASSLEAGAGNTIYF
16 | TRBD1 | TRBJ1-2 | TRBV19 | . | TGTGCCAGTAGTCCAAGGACAGGGGAGGGGCCCTATGGCTACACCTTC | CASSPRTGEGPYGYTF
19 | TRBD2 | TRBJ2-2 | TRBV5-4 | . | TGTGCCAGCAGCTTAGATGGACTAGCGGGAGTCGTAGACACCGGGGAGCTGTTTTTT | CASSLDGLAGVVDTGELFF
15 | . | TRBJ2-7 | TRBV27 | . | TGTGCCAGCAGTTTTGACTCCGCTCGTCCTTACGAGCAGTACTTC | CASSFDSARPYEQYF
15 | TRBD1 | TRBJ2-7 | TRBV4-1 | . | TGCGCCAGCAGCCACGGGACAGGTCCTAATTACGAGCAGTACTTC | CASSHGTGPNYEQYF
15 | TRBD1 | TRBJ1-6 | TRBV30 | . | TGTGCCTGGAAATTCCGGGACAGGGAGAATTCACCCCTCCACTTT | CAWKFRDRENSPLHF
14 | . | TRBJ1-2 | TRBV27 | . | TGTGCCAGCAGCTATACAGTACCGCCCTATGGCTACACCTTC | CASSYTVPPYGYTF
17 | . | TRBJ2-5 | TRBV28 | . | TGTGCCAGCAGACCATCATCCGGCACAGGAGTCCAAGAGACCCAGTACTTC | CASRPSSGTGVQETQYF
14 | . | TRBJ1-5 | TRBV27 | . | TGTGCCAGCAGTTTATCTCCGGTCAATCAGCCCCAGCATTTT | CASSLSPVNQPQHF
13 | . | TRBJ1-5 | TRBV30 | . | TGTGCCTGGAGTGGAGAGAGCAATCAGCCCCAGCATTTT | CAWSGESNQPQHF
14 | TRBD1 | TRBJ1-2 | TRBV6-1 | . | TGTGCCAGCAGTGAATTAGGGGGCGACTATGGCTACACCTTC | CASSELGGDYGYTF
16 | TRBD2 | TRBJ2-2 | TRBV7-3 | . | TGTGCCAGCAGGCTTATGAGCGGGGGTAACACCGGGGAGCTGTTTTTT | CASRLMSGGNTGELFF
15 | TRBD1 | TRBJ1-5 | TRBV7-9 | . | TGTGCCAGCAGCTTAGCTTTGGCAGGGGGTCAGCCCCAGCATTTT | CASSLALAGGQPQHF
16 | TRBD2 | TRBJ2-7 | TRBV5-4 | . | TGTGCCAGCAGCTCCCGGGGGGGGGATCCGGCGTACGAGCAGTACTTC | CASSSRGGDPAYEQYF
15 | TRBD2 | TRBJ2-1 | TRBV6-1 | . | TGTGCCAGCAGTGGACAGCGGGGCTCCTACAATGAGCAGTTCTTC | CASSGQRGSYNEQFF
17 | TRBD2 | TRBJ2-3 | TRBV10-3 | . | TGTGCCATCAGTGAACCCCCTGATAGCGGGGGAGTGGTTACGCAGTATTTT | CAISEPPDSGGVVTQYF
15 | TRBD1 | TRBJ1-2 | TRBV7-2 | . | TGTGCCAGCAGCTTAGAGGTGGGGACAGGGAATGGCTACACCTTC | CASSLEVGTGNGYTF
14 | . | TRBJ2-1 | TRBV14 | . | TGTGCCAGCAGCCAGTTTGCGGGGAGCAATGAGCAGTTCTTC | CASSQFAGSNEQFF
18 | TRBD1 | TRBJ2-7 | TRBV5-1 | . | TGCGCCAGCAGCTTGACTCCGGGACAGGAAGTTTTCGGCTACGAGCAGTACTTC | CASSLTPGQEVFGYEQYF
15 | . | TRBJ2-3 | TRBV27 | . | TGTGCCAGCAGTTTGACAGTTGATAGCAATCAGCCCCAGTATTTT | CASSLTVDSNQPQYF
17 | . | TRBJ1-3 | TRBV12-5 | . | TGTGCTAGTGGTACCGGACTGATTGTTTCCTCTGGAAACACCATATATTTT | CASGTGLIVSSGNTIYF
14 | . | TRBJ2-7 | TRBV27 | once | TGTGCCAGCAGGCCGACAGCCTTTACTTACGAGCAGTACTTC | CASRPTAFTYEQYF
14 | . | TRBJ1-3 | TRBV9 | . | TGTGCCAGCAGCGTAGCGCGCTCTGGAAACACCATATATTTT | CASSVARSGNTIYF
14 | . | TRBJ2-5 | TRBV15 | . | TGTGCCACCAGCAGAGATAGGGGGCAAGAGACCCAGTACTTC | CATSRDRGQETQYF
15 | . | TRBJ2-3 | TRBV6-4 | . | TGTGCCAGCAGCCCCCTGGGGGGGCCTGGGGATACGCAGTATTTT | CASSPLGGPGDTQYF
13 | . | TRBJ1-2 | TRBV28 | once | TGTGCCAGCAGTTTTAACGATCAGTATGGCTACACCTTC | CASSFNDQYGYTF
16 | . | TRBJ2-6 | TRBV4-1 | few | TGCGCCAGCAGCCAAGGCAAGGGGTCGGGGGCCAACGTCCTGACTTTC | CASSQGKGSGANVLTF
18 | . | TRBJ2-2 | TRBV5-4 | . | TGTGCCAGCAGCTTTGGTGGGGCCGTCCCCAGGGAGGCAGGGGAGCTGTTTTTT | CASSFGGAVPREAGELFF
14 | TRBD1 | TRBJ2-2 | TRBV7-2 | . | TGTGCCAGCAGTCCAAACAGGGGCACCGGGGAGCTGTTTTTT | CASSPNRGTGELFF
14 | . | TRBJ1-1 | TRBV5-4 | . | TGTGCCAGCAGCTTCCAGATTCCGAACACTGAAGCTTTCTTT | CASSFQIPNTEAFF
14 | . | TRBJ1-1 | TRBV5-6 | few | TGTGCCAGCAGCTCCGGACTCCAGAACACTGAAGCTTTCTTT | CASSSGLQNTEAFF
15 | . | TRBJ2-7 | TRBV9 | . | TGTGCCAGTAGCACGGGGTATTCTGCGGGTTACGAGCAGTACTTC | CASSTGYSAGYEQYF
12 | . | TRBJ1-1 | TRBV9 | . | TGTGCCAGCAGCGTAGATGGGAGTGAAGCTTTCTTT | CASSVDGSEAFF
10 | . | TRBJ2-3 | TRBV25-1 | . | TGTGCCAGCTATCCAGATACGCAGTATTTT | CASYPDTQYF
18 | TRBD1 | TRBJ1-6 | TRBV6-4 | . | TGTGCCAGCAGTGACAACAGACAGGGTTGGACCTATAATTCACCCCTCCACTTT | CASSDNRQGWTYNSPLHF
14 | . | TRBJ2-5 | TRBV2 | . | TGTGCCAGCAGAATAACAGGGTCTTTGCAGACCCAGTACTTC | CASRITGSLQTQYF
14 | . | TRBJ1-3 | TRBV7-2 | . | TGTGCCAGCAGTCATTCAGGGGATGGAAACACCATATATTTT | CASSHSGDGNTIYF
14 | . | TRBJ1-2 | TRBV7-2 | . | TGTGCCAGCAGCCCAGAAGGACAGTACTATGGCTACACCTTC | CASSPEGQYYGYTF
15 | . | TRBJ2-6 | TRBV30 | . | TGTGCCTGGGACCGGGGTGGGACTGGGGCCAACGTCCTGACTTTC | CAWDRGGTGANVLTF
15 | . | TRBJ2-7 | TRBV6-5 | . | TGTGCCAGCAGACCCAGCGGTGGGTATACGGACGAGCAGTACTTC | CASRPSGGYTDEQYF